These 10 T cell receptor beta chains were sequenced from one sample in a study of blood T cell repertoires in COVID-19. The assay was immunoSEQ multiplex PCR, and TCRdb's table has in-frame clones only and misses some. The sample records about 92,000 clones, approximately 70% being singletons. The sequenced material came from peripheral blood. The receptors come from a woman aged 55-70 years in a cohort sampled during active or convalescent COVID-19.

The chain is built from TRBV7-8 and TRBJ2-5; 7 bases map to TRBD2. The CDR3 runs to 11 residues. Looked up from germline, CDR1 is SGHVS and CDR2 is FQNEAQ. The J segment lost 10 bases and the V segment lost 5 bases, leaving 4 bases of the junction unmatched. The CDR3 nucleotides are TGTGCCAGCAGCCCCCCGGGGGGCCAGTACTTC. It codes for CASSPPGGQYF.

The chain joins TRBV27 to TRBJ2-1, with D tentatively TRBD2 (7 bases). Germline V lookup: CDR1 MNHEY, CDR2 SMNVEV (reference sequence). The V end lost 3 bases, the J end lost 4 bases, and 13 bases lay between the germline ends. This CDR3 contains 15 residues. In DNA form, the CDR3 reads TGTGCCAGCAGTTTCCCCGGGGGGCTATACAATGAGCAGTTCTTC. The encoded protein is CASSFPGGLYNEQFF.

The rearrangement links TRBV6-5 to TRBJ2-7, with TRBD1 identical over 7 bases. The CDR3 has 15 residues. Germline values: CDR1 MNHEY, CDR2 SVGAGI. The trim removed 6 bases at V and 0 bases at J, leaving 8 bases unmatched. CDR3 region: CASRLTGSSSYEQYF. The CDR3 region has the DNA TGTGCCAGCAGGCTGACAGGGTCAAGCTCCTACGAGCAGTACTTC.

This clone has just one count. This chain connects TRBV6-5 to TRBJ2-2; a possible D gene is TRBD1 (5 bases). Trimming pared 6 bases from V and 3 bases from J, leaving 14 bases between. Germline V gene sequence: CDR1 MNHEY, CDR2 SVGAGI. The CDR3 contains 15 residues. The CDR3 here is CASRAPGADTGELFF. The CDR3 nucleotides read TGTGCCAGCAGGGCCCCTGGGGCAGACACCGGGGAGCTGTTTTTT.

This chain uses TRBV29-1 with TRBJ1-1; a possible D gene is TRBD1 (6 bases). The V and J ends lost 5 bases and 0 bases respectively, with 19 bases between them. CDR1 is SQVTM, CDR2 ANQGSEA, per germline. The CDR3 is made up of 16 amino acids. CDR3 sequence reads: CSVIPLEKGVNTEAFF. CDR3 sequence (DNA): TGCAGCGTTATCCCCCTCGAGAAGGGGGTGAACACTGAAGCTTTCTTT.

V and J are TRBV2 and TRBJ2-1; 8 bases fit TRBD1. The CDR3 totals 16 residues. V shed 8 bases and J 3 bases; nucleotides not matched to a gene: 12. Germline V gene sequence: CDR1 SNHLY, CDR2 FYNNEI. CDR3 loop: CASQYSGTGFYNEQFF. Written as DNA, the CDR3 is TGTGCCAGCCAATACTCCGGGACAGGTTTCTACAATGAGCAGTTCTTC. The full variable domain, in which reference TRBV2 and TRBJ2-1 provide the parts outside the CDR3, is EPEVTQTPSHQVTQMGQEVILRCVPISNHLYFYWYRQILGQKVEFLVSFYNNEISEKSEIFDDQFSVERPDGSNFTLKIRSTKLEDSAMYFCASQYSGTGFYNEQFFGPGTRLTVL.

The table lists this clone with a few counts. The chain recombines TRBV6-1 with TRBJ2-4; a possible D gene is TRBD1 (5 bases). Trimming cost V 2 bases and J 0 bases, with 14 bases left between them. The CDR3 covers 17 residues. Germline V gene data show CDR1 as MNHNS and CDR2 as SASEGT. For the CDR3, the DNA is TGTGCCAGCAGTGAAAATCTCCAGGGCCTAGCCAAAAACATTCAGTACTTC. Translating it yields CASSENLQGLAKNIQYF.

This rearrangement joins TRBV12-3 or TRBV12-4 to TRBJ1-3; perhaps TRBD1 as D (6 bases). V was cut by 4 bases and J by 2 bases, with 6 bases left in between. The CDR3 consists of 13 residues. Here the CDR3 DNA reads TGTGCCAGCAGTTACAGGGCTGGAAACACCATATATTTT. The encoded protein is CASSYRAGNTIYF.

V usage is TRBV6-6 and J usage is TRBJ2-3; D ambiguous. This CDR3 spans 15 amino acids. Trimming left V 1 base short and J 2 bases short, with 10 bases between. The germline CDR1 and CDR2 sequences are MNHNY and SVGAGI (reference sequence). CDR3 DNA: TGTGCCAGCAGTTACTTGGCGGAATACACAGATACGCAGTATTTT. Translation: CASSYLAEYTDTQYF.

The rearrangement uses TRBV6-5 and TRBJ1-1; 7 nucleotides line up with TRBD1. This CDR3 has 15 amino acids. J gave up 3 bases and V 4 bases, and 8 bases lay outside the gene matches. Germline assignment: CDR1 MNHEY and CDR2 SVGAGI. The CDR3 nucleotides are TGTGCCAGCAGTTTCAGGGGGATGAGGGACACTGAAGCTTTCTTT. It yields the protein CASSFRGMRDTEAFF.